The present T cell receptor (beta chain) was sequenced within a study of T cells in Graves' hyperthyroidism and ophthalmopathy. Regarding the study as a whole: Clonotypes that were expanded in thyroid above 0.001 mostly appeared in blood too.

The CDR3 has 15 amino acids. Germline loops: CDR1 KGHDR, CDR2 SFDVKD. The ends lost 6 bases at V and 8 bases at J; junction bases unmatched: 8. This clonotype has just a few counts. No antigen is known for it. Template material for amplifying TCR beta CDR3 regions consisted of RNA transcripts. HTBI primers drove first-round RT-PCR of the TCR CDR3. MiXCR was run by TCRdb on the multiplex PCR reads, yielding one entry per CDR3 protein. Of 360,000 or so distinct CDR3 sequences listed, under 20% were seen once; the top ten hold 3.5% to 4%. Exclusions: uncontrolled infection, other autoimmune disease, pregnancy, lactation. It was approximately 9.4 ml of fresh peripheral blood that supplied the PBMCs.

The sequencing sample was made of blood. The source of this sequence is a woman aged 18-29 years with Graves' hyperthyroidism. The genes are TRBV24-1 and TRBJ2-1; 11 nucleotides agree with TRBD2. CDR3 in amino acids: CATSIAGGPIYEQFF. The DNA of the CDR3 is TGTGCCACCAGTATAGCGGGGGGGCCTATCTATGAGCAGTTCTTC.